The source of this T cell receptor beta chain is a study of identical twins. Overall study results and limits: Conclusions relied on cross-sectional statistical analysis, not following the same donors. Sequences that were out-of-frame, alpha and twin-shared displayed an excess of low generation probability. Less excess twin sharing appeared in beta out-of-frame sequences.

In regard to this clonotype: Its antigen remains unidentified.

Through template switching, a universal primer site was introduced, and the cDNA contained unique molecular identifiers. TCRdb reprocessed the 5' RACE reads via MiXCR and lists one record per CDR3 protein. The table includes around 280,000 distinct CDR3 sequences, about 8.9% detected once. The CDR3 has 18 residues. Per germline, CDR1 MNHEY and CDR2 SVGAGI. The germline V and J ends were trimmed by 0 bases and 6 bases, with 24 bases remaining between them. This sample also belongs to another study, concerning yellow fever vaccine responses in identical twins.

The TCR comes from a woman aged 18-30 years in good health. The chain couples TRBV6-5 to TRBJ2-7; no clear D. The source material was memory (CD45RO+) T cells sorted from blood. The DNA for the CDR3 is TGTGCCAGCAGTTACTCGAGTCGGCATAGGGAAGGGTGTTGCGAGCAGTACGTC. It is translated as CASSYSSRHREGCCEQYV.